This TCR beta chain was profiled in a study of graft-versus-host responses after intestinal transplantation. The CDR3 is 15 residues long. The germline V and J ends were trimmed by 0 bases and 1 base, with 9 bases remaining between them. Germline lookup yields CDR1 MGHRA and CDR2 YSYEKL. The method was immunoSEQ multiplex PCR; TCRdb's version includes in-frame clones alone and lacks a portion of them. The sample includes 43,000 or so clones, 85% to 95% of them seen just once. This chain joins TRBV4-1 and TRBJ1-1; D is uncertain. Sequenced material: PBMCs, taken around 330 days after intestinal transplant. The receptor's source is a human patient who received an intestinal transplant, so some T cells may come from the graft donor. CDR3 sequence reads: CASSQDLHSNTEAFF. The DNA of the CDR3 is TGCGCCAGCAGCCAAGATCTTCATTCGAACACTGAAGCTTTCTTT.